Below are 15 T cell receptor beta chains sequenced from a single sample in a study of T cell responses to AZD1222 COVID-19 vaccine. The assay was immunoSEQ multiplex PCR, and TCRdb's table has in-frame clones only and misses some. This sample has some 100,000 clones, with about 86% found just once. Sequences were derived from peripheral blood, sampled on day 0 of AZD1222 vaccination. Receptors were obtained from an adult in good health.

The J gene is TRBJ1-1, the V gene TRBV6-4; D gene ambiguous. This CDR3 region has 13 residues. Deletions cut 1 base from V and 6 bases from J, with 9 bases between. CDR1 is MRHNA, CDR2 SNTAGT, per germline. CDR3 sequence reads: CASSDFRGSEAFF. CDR3 nucleotide sequence: TGTGCCAGCAGTGACTTTAGAGGGTCTGAAGCTTTCTTT.

The chain employs TRBV6-5 and TRBJ2-2; tentatively, D is TRBD2 (6 bases). V was trimmed by 9 bases and J by 4 bases, leaving 18 bases between them. CDR1 is MNHEY and CDR2 is SVGAGI in the germline V gene. CDR3 length: 15 residues. The CDR3 sequence is CASYWSRETTGELFF. The CDR3 coding sequence is TGTGCCAGTTATTGGTCCCGGGAGACCACCGGGGAGCTGTTTTTT.

The chain couples TRBV15 to TRBJ2-5; TRBD2 aligns across 8 bases. J was trimmed by 5 bases and V by 0 bases; bases with no gene match: 8. CDR1 and CDR2 from the germline V gene are LNHNV and YYDKDF (reference sequence). The CDR3 length is 16 residues. Here the CDR3 DNA reads TGTGCCACCAGCAGAGATACGGGACTAGTGGGCGAGACCCAGTACTTC. Translation gives CATSRDTGLVGETQYF.

The J gene is TRBJ2-5, the V gene TRBV4-2; 14 nucleotides align to TRBD2. J gave up 4 bases and V 4 bases, and 5 bases lay outside the gene matches. This CDR3 spans 16 amino acids. Germline V CDR1 and CDR2: LGHNA, YNFKEQ. The CDR3 DNA follows: TGTGCCAGCAGCCCGGGACTAGCGGGGGCGGCAGAGACCCAGTACTTC. Its translation is CASSPGLAGAAETQYF.

This chain links TRBV12-3 or TRBV12-4 with TRBJ2-3, with D unresolved. The CDR3 length is 12 residues. V lost 3 bases to trimming and J lost 8 bases, with 9 bases between them. As DNA, the CDR3 is TGTGCCAGCAGTTTGCTAGTCCGTACGCAGTATTTT. It yields the protein CASSLLVRTQYF.

The CDR3 DNA follows: TGTGCCAGCAGCGACTCGTCTTGGGGGCCCTACAATGAGCAGTTCTTC. Its protein product is CASSDSSWGPYNEQFF. The gene calls are TRBV28 and TRBJ2-1; tentative D call: TRBD1 (6 bases). The CDR3 contains 16 residues. Germline CDR1 reads MDHEN; CDR2 reads SYDVKM. The V and J ends lost 6 bases and 2 bases respectively, with 17 bases between them.

This sequence joins TRBV15 and TRBJ2-5; D is unclear. V was pared by 2 bases and J by 5 bases, with 3 bases between. CDR3 length: 11 residues. Germline CDR1 is LNHNV and CDR2 is YYDKDF (reference sequence). This chain's CDR3 is CATSRRETQYF. The CDR3 DNA reads as TGTGCCACCAGCAGACGTGAGACCCAGTACTTC. Drawing the rest from reference TRBV15 and TRBJ2-5, the complete variable domain is DAMVIQNPRYQVTQFGKPVTLSCSQTLNHNVMYWYQQKSSQAPKLLFHYYDKDFNNEADTPDNFQSRRPNTSFCFLDIRSPGLGDTAMYLCATSRRETQYFGPGTRLLVL.

The rearrangement links TRBV6-2 or TRBV6-3 to TRBJ2-7, with D perhaps matching TRBD1 (6 bases). CDR1 and CDR2 (germline): MNHEY, SVGEGT. The CDR3 length is 14 residues. Trimming took off 6 bases at V and 2 bases at J, with 14 bases between the two ends. For the CDR3, the DNA is TGTGCCAGCAGCCCCACAGGGCTGACCTACGAGCAGTACTTC. Translated, it gives CASSPTGLTYEQYF.

The chain is built from TRBV5-4 and TRBJ1-2, with 8 bases that match TRBD1. There are 14 residues in the CDR3. Per the germline V gene, CDR1 is SGHNT and CDR2 is YYREEE (reference sequence). J lost 4 bases, V lost 0 bases, and 2 bases had no gene match. Written as DNA, the CDR3 is TGTGCCAGCAGCTTGGCCGACAGGGGCTATGGCTACACCTTC. It translates to CASSLADRGYGYTF.

The rearrangement joins TRBV12-3 or TRBV12-4 to TRBJ1-1, with TRBD1 as a possible D gene (6 bases). The CDR3 has 12 amino acids. The germline V and J ends were trimmed by 6 bases and 4 bases, with 9 bases remaining between them. CDR3 DNA sequence: TGTGCCAGCAGGACAGGCGGCACTGAAGCTTTCTTT. Its translation is CASRTGGTEAFF.

The chain recombines TRBV19 with TRBJ1-4; weak D call: TRBD1 (6 bases). This CDR3 comprises 16 residues. Deletions cut 9 bases from V and 8 bases from J, with 25 bases between. Germline loops: CDR1 LNHDA, CDR2 SQIVND (reference sequence). CDR3 residues: CASQPVYRGGGEKLFF. For the CDR3, the DNA is TGTGCCAGCCAACCGGTGTATAGAGGGGGGGGAGAAAAACTGTTTTTT.

The chain links TRBV7-8 to TRBJ2-2; no definite D call. The V end was cut by 2 bases, the J end by 6 bases, with 7 bases between. The CDR3 is 13 amino acids. Germline V gene data show CDR1 as SGHVS and CDR2 as FQNEAQ. The CDR3 nucleotides read TGTGCCAGCAGCTTACTGGTGTCCGGGGAGCTGTTTTTT. Translated, it gives CASSLLVSGELFF.

The CDR3 loop is CASSLGPGYTF. CDR3 coding DNA: TGTGCCAGCAGCTTAGGGCCTGGCTACACCTTC. The chain uses TRBV7-8 and TRBJ1-2; D gene uncertain. Deletions cut 1 base from V and 7 bases from J, with 4 bases between. The CDR3 has 11 residues. Germline V gene sequence: CDR1 SGHVS, CDR2 FQNEAQ.

This clone was observed a single time. The chain uses TRBV19 and TRBJ1-4; tentative D call: TRBD1 (6 bases). CDR1 is LNHDA, CDR2 SQIVND, per germline (reference sequence). V was cut by 4 bases and J by 7 bases, with 19 bases left in between. CDR3 length equals 16 residues. The CDR3 DNA reads as TGTGCCAGTAGTACCGCGGGACAAATTTTAAGTGAAAAACTGTTTTTT. Its protein product is CASSTAGQILSEKLFF.

The chain joins TRBV18 to TRBJ1-4; D might be TRBD1 (6 bases). The CDR3 sequence is 14 residues long. The V end lost 4 bases, the J end lost 3 bases, and 9 bases lay between the germline ends. The germline V gene encodes CDR1 KGHSH and CDR2 LQKENI. The CDR3 nucleotides are TGTGCCAGCTCACGGGACATCCCTAATGAAAAACTGTTTTTT. Translating gives CASSRDIPNEKLFF.